These 21 T cell receptor beta chains share one sample of origin, sequenced in a study of blood T cell repertoires in COVID-19. TCRdb's copy holds only in-frame clones and misses some; the assay was immunoSEQ multiplex PCR. This sample has about 220,000 clones; less than 85% occur once, and the top ten carry about 3.9%. The sequenced sample consisted of peripheral blood. The receptors were gathered from a woman older than 75 with acute or convalescent COVID-19.

The chain uses TRBV29-1 and TRBJ1-2; TRBD1 agrees at 9 bases. This CDR3 has 14 residues. With V trimmed by 6 bases and J by 8 bases, 13 bases remained unmatched. In germline, CDR1 is SQVTM, CDR2 ANQGSEA. The CDR3 region has the DNA TGCAGCGTCGAAAACCCGGGACAGGGAGGCGGCTACACCTTC. Protein product: CSVENPGQGGGYTF.

V gene TRBV28 combines with J gene TRBJ1-2; D gene ambiguous. Trimming left V 5 bases short and J 2 bases short, with 6 bases between. The germline CDR1 and CDR2 sequences are MDHEN and SYDVKM. The CDR3 covers 12 residues. This CDR3 is CASSPQNYGYTF. CDR3 coding DNA: TGTGCCAGCAGTCCCCAGAACTATGGCTACACCTTC.

This clone was counted only a few times. The V gene is TRBV3-1 (or the pseudogene TRBV3-2), the J gene TRBJ1-4, with TRBD1 identical over 7 bases. This CDR3 region has 14 residues. Germline V gene sequence: CDR1 LGHDT, CDR2 YNNKEL (reference sequence). Trimming removed 2 bases from V and 7 bases from J; junction bases left unmatched: 4. The DNA of the CDR3 is TGTGCCAGCAGCCAACAGGGGGGTGGTGAAAAACTGTTTTTT. This gives the protein CASSQQGGGEKLFF.

This sequence joins TRBV3-1 (or the pseudogene TRBV3-2) and TRBJ2-3; D might be TRBD2 (6 bases). There are 17 residues in the CDR3. Between the trimmed V and J ends, which lost 1 base and 6 bases, there was a span of 20 bases. The germline V gene encodes CDR1 LGHDT and CDR2 YNNKEL (reference sequence). For the CDR3, the DNA is TGTGCCAGCAGCCAAGGAACCCCGGGGGACCCCGCGGATACGCAGTATTTT. Its translation is CASSQGTPGDPADTQYF.

The chain recombines TRBV2 with TRBJ1-6; 7 bases match TRBD1. Germline V gene data show CDR1 as SNHLY and CDR2 as FYNNEI. CDR3 length equals 13 residues. V shed 6 bases, J shed 9 bases, and the junction held 5 bases outside the gene matches. The CDR3 loop reads CASRGGIGSPLHF. The CDR3 DNA reads as TGTGCCAGCAGAGGGGGCATCGGTTCACCCCTCCACTTT.

V and J are TRBV5-1 and TRBJ1-2; no definite D call. CDR1 and CDR2 from the germline V gene are SGHRS and YFSETQ. The V and J ends lost 0 bases and 0 bases respectively, with 15 bases between them. This CDR3 spans 17 amino acids. The CDR3 spells CASSLAGLNGANYGYTF. CDR3 DNA sequence: TGCGCCAGCAGCTTGGCCGGGTTGAACGGGGCTAACTATGGCTACACCTTC.

The rearrangement uses TRBV28 and TRBJ1-5; maybe TRBD1 (6 bases). Germline V gene lookup returns CDR1 MDHEN and CDR2 SYDVKM. The CDR3 spans 17 residues. V was pared by 3 bases and J by 2 bases, with 17 bases between. CDR3 DNA: TGTGCCAGCAGTTTCCTGCTTGCGACAGGCGGCAATCAGCCCCAGCATTTT. It translates to CASSFLLATGGNQPQHF.

The chain couples TRBV6-1 to TRBJ1-1; D remains ambiguous. This CDR3 spans 14 amino acids. V dropped 3 bases and J dropped 11 bases, with 19 bases sitting between them. Germline values: CDR1 MNHNS, CDR2 SASEGT. CDR3 amino acids: CASSDSGSYEAAFF. DNA of the CDR3: TGTGCCAGCAGTGATTCGGGGTCCTACGAGGCCGCTTTCTTT.

This chain joins TRBV6-5 and TRBJ1-2, with D perhaps TRBD1 (6 bases). The V and J ends lost 5 bases and 8 bases respectively, with 12 bases between them. The CDR3 runs to 12 residues. CDR1 and CDR2 from the germline V gene are MNHEY and SVGAGI. Here the CDR3 reads CASSQQGWGYTF. CDR3 bases: TGTGCCAGCAGTCAACAGGGATGGGGCTACACCTTC.

V is TRBV7-2 and J is TRBJ2-1, with D possibly being TRBD2 (5 bases). Germline assignment: CDR1 SGHTA and CDR2 FQGNSA. Trimming left V 6 bases short and J 0 bases short, with 15 bases between. CDR3 size: 16 residues. CDR3 bases: TGTGCCAGCAGGTCCGGAGGCAGTAGCTCCTACAATGAGCAGTTCTTC. This gives the protein CASRSGGSSSYNEQFF.

This chain uses TRBV19 with TRBJ1-4; D call uncertain. The CDR3 is 15 amino acids. Germline V gene lookup returns CDR1 LNHDA and CDR2 SQIVND (reference sequence). V was shortened by 7 bases and J by 0 bases, with 12 bases between the two germline ends. CDR3 in DNA: TGTGCCAGTACCGGGAGGCGGGCAACTAATGAAAAACTGTTTTTT. It yields the protein CASTGRRATNEKLFF.

This clone was seen a single time. The gene calls are TRBV3-1 (or the pseudogene TRBV3-2) and TRBJ2-7, with D possibly matching TRBD2 (5 bases). Trimming cost V 1 base and J 6 bases, with 16 bases left between them. CDR1 and CDR2 from the germline V gene are LGHDT and YNNKEL (reference sequence). The CDR3 totals 15 residues. Written as DNA, the CDR3 is TGTGCCAGCAGCCAAGTAACCGGGCCTCGGGGCGAGCAGTACTTC. Translation: CASSQVTGPRGEQYF.

In nucleotides, the CDR3 is TGTGCTAGTGCCTCTGACTCCTCCTACAATGAGCAGTTCTTC. Translation: CASASDSSYNEQFF. The chain links TRBV12-5 to TRBJ2-1; D is undetermined. This CDR3 comprises 14 residues. V lost 7 bases to trimming and J lost 0 bases, with 10 bases between them. Per the germline V gene, CDR1 is LGHNT and CDR2 is FRNRAP.

The V and J genes are TRBV18 and TRBJ1-1; possible D gene TRBD1, 5 bases. Trimming took off 2 bases at V and 1 base at J, with 8 bases between the two ends. The CDR3 totals 14 residues. Germline V gives CDR1 KGHSH, CDR2 LQKENI. In DNA form, the CDR3 reads TGTGCCAGCTCACCAGGGGCCGGGAACACTGAAGCTTTCTTT. It is translated as CASSPGAGNTEAFF.

The chain employs TRBV7-9 and TRBJ2-2; D unclear. CDR1 and CDR2 (germline): SEHNR, FQNEAQ (reference sequence). Deletions cut 5 bases from V and 4 bases from J, with 17 bases between. This CDR3 is 16 amino acids long. The CDR3 is CASSGRPGGFTGELFF. DNA for the CDR3: TGTGCCAGCAGCGGCCGCCCGGGTGGGTTCACCGGGGAGCTGTTTTTT.

The V call is TRBV5-4, the J call TRBJ2-7; TRBD1 agrees at 9 bases. CDR3 length: 15 residues. The germline gives CDR1 SGHNT, CDR2 YYREEE (reference sequence). Trimming took 4 bases from V and 1 from J; bases not matched to a gene: 6. CDR3 region: CASSKPGQGSYEQYF. The CDR3 region has the DNA TGTGCCAGCAGCAAACCGGGACAGGGATCCTACGAGCAGTACTTC.

This chain links TRBV2 with TRBJ1-2; D is uncertain. The germline gives CDR1 SNHLY, CDR2 FYNNEI. Between the trimmed V and J ends, which lost 7 bases and 2 bases, there was a span of 17 bases. This CDR3 is built from 15 residues. CDR3 coding DNA: TGTGCCAGCACTATTGACGGAGTAACGAACTATGGCTACACCTTC. The encoded protein is CASTIDGVTNYGYTF.

This clone was picked up a small number of times. The chain is built from TRBV30 and TRBJ1-4, with D perhaps matching TRBD1 (5 bases). This CDR3 has 14 amino acids. V lost 2 bases to trimming and J lost 7 bases, with 14 bases between them. Germline V gene sequence: CDR1 GTSNPN, CDR2 SVGIG (reference sequence). Written as DNA, the CDR3 is TGTGCCTGGAGTACCCGGGGGAGTCGTGAAAAACTGTTTTTT. This encodes CAWSTRGSREKLFF.

The genes are TRBV7-8 and TRBJ1-6; unclear D gene. Germline CDR1 is SGHVS and CDR2 is FQNEAQ. CDR3 length equals 14 residues. Between the trimmed V and J ends, which lost 1 base and 7 bases, there was a span of 8 bases. The CDR3 coding sequence is TGTGCCAGCAGCTTAGTTGTCCAAAATTCACCCCTCCACTTT. As protein: CASSLVVQNSPLHF.

This clone appeared once. The genes are TRBV10-3 and TRBJ1-1; TRBD1 is a possible D gene (6 bases). The CDR3 sequence is 16 residues long. V lost 6 bases and J lost 11, with 28 bases in between. The germline V gene has CDR1 ENHRY and CDR2 SYGVKD. CDR3 coding DNA: TGTGCCATCAGAGAGAGCGGGGGGGCGGCCGGTCAGCGCGCTTTCTTT. Translating it yields CAIRESGGAAGQRAFF.

The V and J genes are TRBV7-8 and TRBJ2-7, with D perhaps TRBD1 (6 bases). CDR1 and CDR2 (germline): SGHVS, FQNEAQ. Trimming took off 5 bases at V and 2 bases at J, with 16 bases between the two ends. The length of the CDR3 is 15 residues. CDR3 residues: CASSGSWTATYEQYF. The CDR3 DNA reads as TGTGCCAGCAGCGGAAGCTGGACAGCCACCTACGAGCAGTACTTC. Complete variable domain (other parts from reference TRBV7-8 and TRBJ2-7): GAGVSQSPRYKVAKRGQDVALRCDPISGHVSLFWYQQALGQGPEFLTYFQNEAQLDKSGLPSDRFFAERPEGSVSTLKIQRTQQEDSAVYLCASSGSWTATYEQYFGPGTRLTVT.